Given below is one T cell receptor (beta chain) in context. The data belong to a study of blood T cell repertoires in COVID-19. Study summary: There were acute and convalescent COVID-19 samples, and they came from the United States, Italy and Spain. Nucleic acid was either cDNA or gDNA, and it came from T cells, B-cell-depleted T cells, or PBMCs.

Seattle cases were enrolled at active infection and followed longitudinally. In the original workflow: Amplification of reference gene primers provided the estimated nucleated cell counts. The protocol was immunoSEQ multiplex PCR, while the TCRdb copy is restricted to in-frame clones and leaves out a portion. From that table come the V and J calls and clone size; the DNA was used to work out D and trimming. The sample shows about 140,000 clones, about 87% of them seen only once. The source material was peripheral blood. This clonotype was obtained from a human donor with COVID-19, enrolled during active disease. The donor label of this sample is uncertain.

The CDR3 reads CASSPVTGTGDEKLFF. DNA for the CDR3: TGTGCCAGCAGCCCGGTAACCGGGACAGGGGATGAAAAACTGTTTTTT. The chain joins TRBV4-2 to TRBJ1-4, with 10 bases that match TRBD1. The length of the CDR3 is 16 residues. Germline lookup yields CDR1 LGHNA and CDR2 YNFKEQ. With 4 bases clipped from V and 6 bases from J, the junction kept 8 bases outside the gene matches.